This T cell receptor (beta chain) was sequenced during a study of breast tumors, draining lymph nodes, adjacent tissues (dated by TCRdb to about 2016). For the wider study: The study compared TCR beta repertoires across tumor, adjacent nontumor tissue and axillary lymph nodes from breast cancer patients. In human breast cancer, the study set out to assess how tumor, surrounding tissue and draining lymph node repertoires relate to one another and whether T cells might be exchanged between them.

CDR1 and CDR2 are drawn from the germline V gene (reference sequence): MNHNY, SVGAGI. The CDR3 goes from the cysteine to the phenylalanine over 13 residues. Solely the CDR3 DNA is kept, with 39 bases framed from the first base. The lymph node samples were taken from the axillary draining lymph nodes of breast cancer patients. The sequencer was an Illumina HiSeq 2000. Multiplex PCR amplification was used to build the TCR beta chain libraries. The amplified TCR beta chain products were analyzed by high-throughput sequencing. In-frame beta chains were kept once TCRdb had trimmed the public reads at Q25 with fastp and called clones with MiXCR. Every distinct CDR3 protein forms one entry, paired with its most common genes and DNA. The sample has approximately 190,000 distinct CDR3 sequences on record, approximately 33% of them singletons. The ten largest clones represent 4% to 5.5% of the sample. On the study overall, not on this receptor specifically: Tumors showed preferential V and J gene usage, and their T-cell repertoire diversity fell below that of lymph nodes yet above that of nontumor tissue. The conclusion that tumor T cells originate in lymph nodes was framed as consistent with a hypothesis rather than directly demonstrated. In luminal-like breast cancer, tumor and nontumor tissue repertoires resembled each other significantly more than in basal-like breast cancer. The data were considered consistent with the idea that most tumor T cells come from the lymph node and then expand in tumor tissue.

Worth noting for this clonotype: Its antigen target is currently unknown. The junction departs from germline at one end; a sequencing error may be responsible.

The chain was built from TRBV6-6 and TRBJ2-3; possibly the D gene is TRBD1, per 5 matching bases. Sequences were obtained from axillary lymph node tissue. The sequence was obtained from a female donor with breast cancer. Some clones in this sample may be carry-over from other donors' samples. The DNA reads TGTGCCCGCAGTGATTCAGGGTCAGATACGCAGTATTTT. Its protein is CARSDSGSDTQYF.